A single T cell receptor (beta chain) is shown here with its context. This entry comes from a study of blood T cell repertoires in COVID-19. Across the whole study: Italy, Spain and the United States were the sources of the convalescent and acute COVID-19 samples. In each case, the material was cDNA or gDNA derived from T cells, B-cell-depleted T cells, or PBMCs.

Authors' data handling: Reference gene primer amplification in the assay estimated nucleated cell counts. Repertoires were generated with immunoSEQ multiplex PCR, while TCRdb's copy carries only in-frame clones and drops some. V and J calls and clone size come straight from that table; D and trimming were deduced from the DNA. The table records 150,000 to 200,000 clones, 70% to 90% of them present only once. With V trimmed by 0 bases and J by 6 bases, 7 bases remained unmatched. Germline CDR1 reads SGHRS; CDR2 reads YFSETQ. The CDR3 runs to 16 residues. This sequence was found in a man aged 50 to 59 with active or convalescent COVID-19. The chain uses TRBV5-1 and TRBJ1-5, with 9 positions matching TRBD1. The sequenced sample was peripheral blood. As DNA, the CDR3 is TGCGCCAGCAGCTTGGAAGGGACAGGGAAGGGTCAGCCCCAGCATTTT. The encoded protein is CASSLEGTGKGQPQHF.